This T cell receptor beta chain was documented in a study of tumor-infiltrating lymphocytes in primary liver carcinoma. In the study overall: These were node-negative, non-metastatic T1-T3 tumors of roughly 4 to 11 cm.

cDNA specific to TCR beta was made from about 550 ng of total RNA, with a constant-region primer employed for priming. The TCR beta library was amplified through three nested multiplex PCR rounds in a modified ARM-PCR procedure. Forward primers for TRBV1-TRBV30 and a C-beta reverse primer served the first two PCR rounds, at roughly 10 cycles each. TCRdb called the multiplex PCR reads again in MiXCR, with one record for every CDR3 protein. The table lists 55,000 or so distinct CDR3 sequences, approximately 70% of them singletons. After removal of 6 bases from V and 6 bases from J, the junction contained 3 bases not matched to a gene. This CDR3 spans 12 amino acids. Germline V gene data show CDR1 as MNHEY and CDR2 as SVGEGT. Co-extracted RNA and DNA came from about 19-30 mg of unsorted bulk tissue. This clonotype was seen ten or more times.

Sequenced material: liver tumor tissue from sampling region 2. Subset defined: tumor region T2, inferior pole. The sequence derives from a man aged 40-55 years with primary liver carcinoma and hepatitis B virus infection. The V gene is TRBV6-2 or TRBV6-3, the J gene TRBJ1-1; TRBD1 matches 8 bases. CDR3 in DNA: TGTGCCAGCAGGACAGGGGCGGCTGAAGCTTTCTTT. Translation: CASRTGAAEAFF.